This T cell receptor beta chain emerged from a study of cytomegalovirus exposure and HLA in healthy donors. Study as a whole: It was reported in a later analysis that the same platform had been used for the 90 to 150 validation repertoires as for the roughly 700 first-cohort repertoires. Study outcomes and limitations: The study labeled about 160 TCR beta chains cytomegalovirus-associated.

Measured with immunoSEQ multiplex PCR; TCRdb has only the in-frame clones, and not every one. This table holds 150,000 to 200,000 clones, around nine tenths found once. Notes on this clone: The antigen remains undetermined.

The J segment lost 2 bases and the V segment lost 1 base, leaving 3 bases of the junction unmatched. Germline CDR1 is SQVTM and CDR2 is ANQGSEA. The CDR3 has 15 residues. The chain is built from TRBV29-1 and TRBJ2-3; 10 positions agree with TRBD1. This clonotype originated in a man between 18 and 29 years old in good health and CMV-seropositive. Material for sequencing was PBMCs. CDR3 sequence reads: CSVEGGTGATDTQYF. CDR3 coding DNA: TGCAGCGTTGAAGGTGGGACAGGGGCCACAGATACGCAGTATTTT.